A selection of T cell receptor beta chains follows, all from one sample in a study of T cells in localized non-small cell lung cancer. The protocol was immunoSEQ multiplex PCR, while the TCRdb copy is restricted to in-frame clones and leaves out a portion. The table has tens of thousands of clones, about 86% seen once. Source: peripheral blood mononuclear cells, taken before any cancer treatment. Receptors originate from a man aged 40 to 75 with stage III lung adenocarcinoma. The CDR3 runs from the conserved cysteine through the conserved F or W. The D gene is left open where the match is weak. The size entry is marked missing in some rows and otherwise reads once, few, many or a size class.

v_call	d_call	j_call	clone_size	cdr3_aa	cdr3_nt
TRBV9	.	TRBJ2-1	.	CASSVDTAYNEQFF	TGTGCCAGCAGCGTAGATACGGCCTACAATGAGCAGTTCTTC
TRBV5-6	.	TRBJ1-4	.	CASSLYRAGEKLFF	TGTGCCAGCAGCCTTTACAGGGCAGGCGAAAAACTGTTTTTT
TRBV6-1	.	TRBJ1-3	.	CASRDSSGNTIYF	TGTGCCAGCAGGGACAGCTCTGGAAACACCATATATTTT
TRBV5-5	.	TRBJ2-5	.	CASSPWGATQETQYF	TGTGCCAGCAGCCCTTGGGGAGCTACCCAAGAGACCCAGTACTTC
TRBV11-2	TRBD1	TRBJ2-5	.	CASSSALRTGGETQYF	TGTGCCAGCAGCTCAGCCCTTCGGACAGGCGGCGAGACCCAGTACTTC
TRBV15	TRBD2	TRBJ2-5	.	CATSREIVTSGGQETQYF	TGTGCCACCAGCAGAGAGATAGTGACTAGCGGGGGACAAGAGACCCAGTACTTC
TRBV6-5	TRBD1	TRBJ2-5	.	CASRDRGHETQYF	TGTGCCAGCAGGGACAGGGGGCATGAGACCCAGTACTTC
TRBV5-1	TRBD1	TRBJ1-1	.	CASSSGQGNTEAFF	TGCGCCAGCAGCTCGGGACAGGGGAATACTGAAGCTTTCTTT
TRBV7-2	.	TRBJ1-5	.	CASSSLSERPQHF	TGTGCCAGCAGCTCCCTCAGTGAGCGGCCCCAGCATTTT
TRBV9	.	TRBJ1-2	.	CASSVDATGFYGYTF	TGTGCCAGCAGCGTAGATGCTACAGGCTTCTATGGCTACACCTTC
TRBV6-4	TRBD1	TRBJ2-1	few	CASSASGTGGNEQFF	TGTGCCAGCAGTGCATCCGGGACAGGGGGCAATGAGCAGTTCTTC
TRBV29-1	.	TRBJ1-2	.	CSVEDDGYTF	TGCAGCGTTGAAGATGACGGCTACACCTTC
TRBV19	.	TRBJ1-2	.	CASSILPADGYTF	TGTGCCAGTAGTATACTGCCCGCCGATGGCTACACCTTC
TRBV5-6	TRBD2	TRBJ2-3	.	CASSLAGGPTDTQYF	TGTGCCAGCAGCTTGGCGGGGGGGCCGACAGATACGCAGTATTTT
TRBV30	.	TRBJ2-3	.	CAWSLIYRTTKSTDTQYF	TGTGCCTGGAGTCTAATTTATAGGACGACTAAAAGCACAGATACGCAGTATTTT
TRBV5-4	.	TRBJ1-4	.	CASSPTGSTNEKLFF	TGTGCCAGCAGCCCCACAGGGTCTACTAATGAAAAACTGTTTTTT
TRBV25-1	.	TRBJ1-4	.	CASSWGGDEKLFF	TGTGCCAGCAGTTGGGGGGGGGATGAAAAACTGTTTTTT
TRBV27	TRBD1	TRBJ2-2	.	CASSRGDRLMNTGELFF	TGTGCCAGCAGTCGAGGGGACAGGTTAATGAATACCGGGGAGCTGTTTTTT